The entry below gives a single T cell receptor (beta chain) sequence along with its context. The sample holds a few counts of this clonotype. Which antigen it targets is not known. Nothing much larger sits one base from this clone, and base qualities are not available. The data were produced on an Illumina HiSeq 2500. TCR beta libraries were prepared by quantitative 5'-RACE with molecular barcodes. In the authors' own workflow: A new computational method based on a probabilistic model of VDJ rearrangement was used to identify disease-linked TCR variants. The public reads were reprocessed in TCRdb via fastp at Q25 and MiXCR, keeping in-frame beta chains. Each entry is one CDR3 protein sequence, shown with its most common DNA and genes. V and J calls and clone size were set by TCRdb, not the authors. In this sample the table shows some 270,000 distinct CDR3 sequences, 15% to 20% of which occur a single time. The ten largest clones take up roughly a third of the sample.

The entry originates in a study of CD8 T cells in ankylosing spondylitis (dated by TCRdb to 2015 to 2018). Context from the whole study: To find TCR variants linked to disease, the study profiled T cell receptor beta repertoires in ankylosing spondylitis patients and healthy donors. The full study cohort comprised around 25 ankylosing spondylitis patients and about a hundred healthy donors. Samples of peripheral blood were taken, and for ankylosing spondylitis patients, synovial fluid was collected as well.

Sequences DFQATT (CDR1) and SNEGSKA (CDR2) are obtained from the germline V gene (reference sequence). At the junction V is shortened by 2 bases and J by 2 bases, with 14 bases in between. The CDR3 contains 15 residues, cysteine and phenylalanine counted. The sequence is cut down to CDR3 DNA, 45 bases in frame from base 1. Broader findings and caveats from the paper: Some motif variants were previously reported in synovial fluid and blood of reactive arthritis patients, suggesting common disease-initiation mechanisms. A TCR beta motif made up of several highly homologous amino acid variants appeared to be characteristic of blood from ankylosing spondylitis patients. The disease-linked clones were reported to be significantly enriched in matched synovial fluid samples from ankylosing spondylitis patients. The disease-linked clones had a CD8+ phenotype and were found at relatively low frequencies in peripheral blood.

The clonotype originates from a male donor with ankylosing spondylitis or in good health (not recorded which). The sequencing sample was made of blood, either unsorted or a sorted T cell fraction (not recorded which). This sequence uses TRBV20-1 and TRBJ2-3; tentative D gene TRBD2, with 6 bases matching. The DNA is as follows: TGCAGTGCTAGATCGGCTAGCGACAACACAGATACGCAGTATTTT. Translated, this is CSARSASDNTDTQYF.